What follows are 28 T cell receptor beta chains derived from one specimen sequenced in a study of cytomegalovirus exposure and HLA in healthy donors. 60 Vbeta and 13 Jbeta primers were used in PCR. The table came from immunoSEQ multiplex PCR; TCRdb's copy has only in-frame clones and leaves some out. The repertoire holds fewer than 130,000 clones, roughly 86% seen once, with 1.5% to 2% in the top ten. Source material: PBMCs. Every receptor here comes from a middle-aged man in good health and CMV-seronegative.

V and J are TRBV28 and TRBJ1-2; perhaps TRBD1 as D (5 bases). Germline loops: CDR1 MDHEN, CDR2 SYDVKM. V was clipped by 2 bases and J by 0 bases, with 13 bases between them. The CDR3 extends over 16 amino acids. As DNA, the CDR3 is TGTGCCAGCAGTTTACCCCGGCAGGGTGCTAACTATGGCTACACCTTC. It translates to CASSLPRQGANYGYTF.

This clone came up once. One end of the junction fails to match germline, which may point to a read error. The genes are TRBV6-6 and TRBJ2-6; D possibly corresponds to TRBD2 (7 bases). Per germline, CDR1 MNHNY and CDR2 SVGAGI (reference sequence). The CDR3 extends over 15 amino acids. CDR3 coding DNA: TGTGCCAGCTCCCTGGGGGGGGCTGGTGCCAACGTCCTGACTTTC. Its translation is CASSLGGAGANVLTF.

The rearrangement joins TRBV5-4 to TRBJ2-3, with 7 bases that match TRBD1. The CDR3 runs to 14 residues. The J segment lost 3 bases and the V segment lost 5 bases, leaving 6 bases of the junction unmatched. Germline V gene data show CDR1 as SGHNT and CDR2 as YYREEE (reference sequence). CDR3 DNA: TGTGCCAGCAGGGCAGGGGGTTTTACAGATACGCAGTATTTT. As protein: CASRAGGFTDTQYF.

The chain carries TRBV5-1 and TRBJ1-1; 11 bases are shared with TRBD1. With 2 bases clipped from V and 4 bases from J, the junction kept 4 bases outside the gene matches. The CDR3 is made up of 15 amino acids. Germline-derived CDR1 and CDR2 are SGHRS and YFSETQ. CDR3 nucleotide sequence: TGCGCCAGCAGCTTAACCGGGACAGGGGGCACTGAAGCTTTCTTT. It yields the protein CASSLTGTGGTEAFF. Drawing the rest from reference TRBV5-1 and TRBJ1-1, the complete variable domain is KAGVTQTPRYLIKTRGQQVTLSCSPISGHRSVSWYQQTPGQGLQFLFEYFSETQRNKGNFPGRFSGRQFSNSRSEMNVSTLELGDSALYLCASSLTGTGGTEAFFGQGTRLTVV.

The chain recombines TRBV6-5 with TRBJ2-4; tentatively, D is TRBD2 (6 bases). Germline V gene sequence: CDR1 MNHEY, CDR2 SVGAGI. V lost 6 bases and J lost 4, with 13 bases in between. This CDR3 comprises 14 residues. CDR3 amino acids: CASRAPGTKNIQYF. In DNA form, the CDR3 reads TGTGCCAGCAGAGCTCCCGGGACTAAAAACATTCAGTACTTC.

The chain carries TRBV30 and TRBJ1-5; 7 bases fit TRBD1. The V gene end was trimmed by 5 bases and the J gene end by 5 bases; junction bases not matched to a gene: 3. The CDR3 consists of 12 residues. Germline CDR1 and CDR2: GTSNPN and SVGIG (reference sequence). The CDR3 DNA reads TGTGCCTGGGACAGGGAGGATCAGCCCCAGCATTTT. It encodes CAWDREDQPQHF.

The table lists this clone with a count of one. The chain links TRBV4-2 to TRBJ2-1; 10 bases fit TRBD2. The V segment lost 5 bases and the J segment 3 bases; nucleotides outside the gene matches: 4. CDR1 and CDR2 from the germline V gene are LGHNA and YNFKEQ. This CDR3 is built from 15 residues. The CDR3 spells CASSYGLADYNEQFF. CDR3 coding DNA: TGTGCCAGCAGCTACGGACTAGCGGACTACAATGAGCAGTTCTTC.

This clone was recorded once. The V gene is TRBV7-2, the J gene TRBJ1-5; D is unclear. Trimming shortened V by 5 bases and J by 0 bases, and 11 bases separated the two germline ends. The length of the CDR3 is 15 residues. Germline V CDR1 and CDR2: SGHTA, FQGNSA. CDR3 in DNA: TGTGCCAGCAGCCCACCGCCGGGTAGCAATCAGCCCCAGCATTTT. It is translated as CASSPPPGSNQPQHF.

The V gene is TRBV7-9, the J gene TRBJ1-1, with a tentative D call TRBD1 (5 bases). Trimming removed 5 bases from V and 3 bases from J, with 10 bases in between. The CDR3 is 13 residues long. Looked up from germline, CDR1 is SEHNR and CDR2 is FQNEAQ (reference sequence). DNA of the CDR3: TGTGCCAGCAGCGGCCGACAGTACACTGAAGCTTTCTTT. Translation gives CASSGRQYTEAFF.

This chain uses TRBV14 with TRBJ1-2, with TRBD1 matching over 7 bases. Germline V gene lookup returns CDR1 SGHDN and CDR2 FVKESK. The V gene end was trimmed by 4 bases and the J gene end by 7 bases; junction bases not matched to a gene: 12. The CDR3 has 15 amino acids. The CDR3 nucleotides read TGTGCCAGCAGCCGGGACAGTCTAACTTCGGGTGGCTACACCTTC. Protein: CASSRDSLTSGGYTF.

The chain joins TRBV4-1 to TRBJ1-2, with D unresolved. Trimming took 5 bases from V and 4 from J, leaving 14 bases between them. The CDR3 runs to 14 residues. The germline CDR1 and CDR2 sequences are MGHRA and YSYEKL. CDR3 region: CASSSKDGSYGYTF. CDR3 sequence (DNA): TGCGCCAGCAGCTCAAAGGACGGGAGCTATGGCTACACCTTC.

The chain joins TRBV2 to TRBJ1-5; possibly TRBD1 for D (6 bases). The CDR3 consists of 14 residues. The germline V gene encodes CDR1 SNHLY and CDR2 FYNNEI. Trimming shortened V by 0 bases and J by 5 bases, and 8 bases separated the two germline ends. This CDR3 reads CASSEAGADQPQHF. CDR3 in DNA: TGTGCCAGCAGTGAAGCGGGGGCGGATCAGCCCCAGCATTTT.

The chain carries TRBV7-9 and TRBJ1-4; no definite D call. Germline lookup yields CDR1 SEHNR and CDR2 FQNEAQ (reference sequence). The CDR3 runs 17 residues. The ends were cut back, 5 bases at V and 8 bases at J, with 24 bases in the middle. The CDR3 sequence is CASSASLIPLSNEKLFF. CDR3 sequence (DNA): TGTGCCAGCAGCGCGTCTCTCATACCCTTGAGTAACGAAAAACTGTTTTTT.

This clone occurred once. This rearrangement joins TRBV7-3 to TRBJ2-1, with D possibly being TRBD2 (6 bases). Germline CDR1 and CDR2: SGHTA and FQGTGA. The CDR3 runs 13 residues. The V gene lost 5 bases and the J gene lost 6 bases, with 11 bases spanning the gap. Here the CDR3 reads CASSLNGGNEQFF. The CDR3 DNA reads TGTGCCAGCAGCCTTAACGGGGGCAATGAGCAGTTCTTC.

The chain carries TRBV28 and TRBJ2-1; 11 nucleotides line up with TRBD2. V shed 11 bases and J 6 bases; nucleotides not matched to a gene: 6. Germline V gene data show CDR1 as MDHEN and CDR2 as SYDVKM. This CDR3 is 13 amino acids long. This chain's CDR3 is CAHLAGGSNEQFF. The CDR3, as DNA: TGTGCCCACCTAGCGGGGGGTTCCAATGAGCAGTTCTTC.

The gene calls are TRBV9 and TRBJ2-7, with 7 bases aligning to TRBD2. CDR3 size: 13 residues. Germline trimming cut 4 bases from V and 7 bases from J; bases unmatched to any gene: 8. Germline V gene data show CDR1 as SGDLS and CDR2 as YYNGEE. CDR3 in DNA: TGTGCCAGCAGCCCGGGGGGTTCGAGGGAGCAGTACTTC. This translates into CASSPGGSREQYF.

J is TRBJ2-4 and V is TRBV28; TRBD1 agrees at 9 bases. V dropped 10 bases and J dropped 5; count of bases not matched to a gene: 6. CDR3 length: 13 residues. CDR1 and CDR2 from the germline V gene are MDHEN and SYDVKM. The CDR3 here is CATHRTGENIQYF. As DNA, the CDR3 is TGTGCCACCCACAGGACAGGGGAAAACATTCAGTACTTC. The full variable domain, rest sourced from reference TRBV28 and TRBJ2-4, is DVKVTQSSRYLVKRTGEKVFLECVQDMDHENMFWYRQDPGLGLRLIYFSYDVKMKEKGDIPEGYSVSREKKERFSLILESASTNQTSMYLCATHRTGENIQYFGAGTRLSVL.

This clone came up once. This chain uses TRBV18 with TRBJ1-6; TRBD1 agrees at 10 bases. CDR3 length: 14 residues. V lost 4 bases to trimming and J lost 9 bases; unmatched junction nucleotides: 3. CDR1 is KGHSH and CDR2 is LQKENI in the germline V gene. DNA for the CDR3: TGTGCCAGCTCACTCGGGACAGGGGCTTCACCCCTCCACTTT. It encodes CASSLGTGASPLHF. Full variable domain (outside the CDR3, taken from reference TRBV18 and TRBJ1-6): NAGVMQNPRHLVRRRGQEARLRCSPMKGHSHVYWYRQLPEEGLKFMVYLQKENIIDESGMPKERFSAEFPKEGPSILRIQQVVRGDSAAYFCASSLGTGASPLHFGNGTRLTVT.

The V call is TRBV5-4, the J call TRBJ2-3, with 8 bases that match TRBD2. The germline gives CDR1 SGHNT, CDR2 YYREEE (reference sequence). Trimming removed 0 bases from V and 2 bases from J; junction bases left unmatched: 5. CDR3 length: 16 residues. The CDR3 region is CASSLGAGGHTDTQYF. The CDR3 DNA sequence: TGTGCCAGCAGCTTGGGGGCGGGGGGTCACACAGATACGCAGTATTTT.

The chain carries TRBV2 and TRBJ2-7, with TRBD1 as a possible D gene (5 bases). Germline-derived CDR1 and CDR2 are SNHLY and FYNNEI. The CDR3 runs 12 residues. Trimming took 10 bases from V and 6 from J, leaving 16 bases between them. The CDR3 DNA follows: TGTGCCATTCCGACAGTCAGAGGCGAGCAGTACTTC. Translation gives CAIPTVRGEQYF. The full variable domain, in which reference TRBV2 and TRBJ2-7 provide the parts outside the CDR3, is EPEVTQTPSHQVTQMGQEVILRCVPISNHLYFYWYRQILGQKVEFLVSFYNNEISEKSEIFDDQFSVERPDGSNFTLKIRSTKLEDSAMYFCAIPTVRGEQYFGPGTRLTVT.

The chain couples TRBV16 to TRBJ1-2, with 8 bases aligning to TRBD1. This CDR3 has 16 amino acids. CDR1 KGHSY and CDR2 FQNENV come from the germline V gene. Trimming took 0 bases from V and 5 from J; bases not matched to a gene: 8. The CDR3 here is CASSQSMPGGLYGYTF. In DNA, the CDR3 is TGTGCCAGCAGCCAATCGATGCCAGGGGGCTTATATGGCTACACCTTC.

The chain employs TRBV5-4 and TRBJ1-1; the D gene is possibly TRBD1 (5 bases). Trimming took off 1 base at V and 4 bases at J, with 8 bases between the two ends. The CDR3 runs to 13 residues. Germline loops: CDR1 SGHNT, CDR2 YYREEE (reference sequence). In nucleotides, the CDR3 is TGTGCCAGCAGCTTGACTACAGGCACTGAAGCTTTCTTT. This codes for CASSLTTGTEAFF. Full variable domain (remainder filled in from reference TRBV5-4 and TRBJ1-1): ETGVTQSPTHLIKTRGQQVTLRCSSQSGHNTVSWYQQALGQGPQFIFQYYREEENGRGNFPPRFSGLQFPNYSSELNVNALELDDSALYLCASSLTTGTEAFFGQGTRLTVV.

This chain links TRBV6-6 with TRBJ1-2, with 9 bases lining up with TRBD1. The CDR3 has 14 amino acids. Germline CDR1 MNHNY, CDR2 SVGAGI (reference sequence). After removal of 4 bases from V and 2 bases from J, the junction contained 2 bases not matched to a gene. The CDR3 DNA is TGTGCCAGCAGTTCCGGGACAGGGAACTATGGCTACACCTTC. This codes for CASSSGTGNYGYTF.

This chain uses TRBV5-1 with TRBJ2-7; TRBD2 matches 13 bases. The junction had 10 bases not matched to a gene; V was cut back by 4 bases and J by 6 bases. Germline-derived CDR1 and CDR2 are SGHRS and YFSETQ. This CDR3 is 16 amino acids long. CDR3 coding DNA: TGCGCCAGCAGCCCAGATTTACGGACTAGCGGGGGCGAGCAGTACTTC. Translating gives CASSPDLRTSGGEQYF.

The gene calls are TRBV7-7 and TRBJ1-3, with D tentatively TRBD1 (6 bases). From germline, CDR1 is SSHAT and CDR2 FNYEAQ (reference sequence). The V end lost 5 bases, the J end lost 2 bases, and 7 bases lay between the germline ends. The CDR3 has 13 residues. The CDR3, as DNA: TGTGCCAGCAGCACAGGGACTGGAAACACCATATATTTT. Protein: CASSTGTGNTIYF.

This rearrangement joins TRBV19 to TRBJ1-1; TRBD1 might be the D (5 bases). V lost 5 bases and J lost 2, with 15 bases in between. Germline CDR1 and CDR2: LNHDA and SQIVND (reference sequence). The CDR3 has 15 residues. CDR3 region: CASSGEGRGNTEAFF. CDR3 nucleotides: TGTGCCAGTAGTGGGGAGGGGCGAGGAAACACTGAAGCTTTCTTT. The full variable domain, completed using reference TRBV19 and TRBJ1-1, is DGGITQSPKYLFRKEGQNVTLSCEQNLNHDAMYWYRQDPGQGLRLIYYSQIVNDFQKGDIAEGYSVSREKKESFPLTVTSAQKNPTAFYLCASSGEGRGNTEAFFGQGTRLTVV.

The CDR3 coding sequence is TGTGCCAGCAGCGTAGGGAGGGGAAGAGATTCACCCCTCCACTTT. Protein product: CASSVGRGRDSPLHF. This rearrangement joins TRBV9 to TRBJ1-6; D possibly corresponds to TRBD1 (5 bases). Per germline, CDR1 SGDLS and CDR2 YYNGEE. This CDR3 is built from 15 residues. V lost 0 bases, J lost 8 bases, and 12 bases lay in between.

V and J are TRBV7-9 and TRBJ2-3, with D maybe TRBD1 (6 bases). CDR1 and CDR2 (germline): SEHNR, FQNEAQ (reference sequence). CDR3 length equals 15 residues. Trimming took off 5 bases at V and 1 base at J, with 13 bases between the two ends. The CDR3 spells CASSPTGSGTDTQYF. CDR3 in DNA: TGTGCCAGCAGCCCCACAGGGTCAGGCACAGATACGCAGTATTTT.